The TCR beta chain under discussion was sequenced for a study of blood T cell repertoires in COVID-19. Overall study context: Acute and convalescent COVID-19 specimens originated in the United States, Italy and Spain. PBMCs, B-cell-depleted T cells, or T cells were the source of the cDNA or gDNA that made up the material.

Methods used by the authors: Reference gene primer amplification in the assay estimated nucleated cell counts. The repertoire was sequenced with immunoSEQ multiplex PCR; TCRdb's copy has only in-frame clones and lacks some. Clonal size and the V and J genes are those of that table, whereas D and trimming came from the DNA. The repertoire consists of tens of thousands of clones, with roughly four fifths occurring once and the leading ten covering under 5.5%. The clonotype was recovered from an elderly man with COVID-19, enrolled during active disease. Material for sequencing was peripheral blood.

The CDR3 sequence is CASSYPQGYNEQFF. The CDR3, as DNA: TGTGCCAGCAGTTACCCACAGGGTTACAATGAGCAGTTCTTC. This sequence joins TRBV6-5 and TRBJ2-1; D may be TRBD1 (6 bases). The CDR3 covers 14 residues. V was clipped by 2 bases and J by 4 bases, with 9 bases between them. Germline V gene data show CDR1 as MNHEY and CDR2 as SVGAGI.